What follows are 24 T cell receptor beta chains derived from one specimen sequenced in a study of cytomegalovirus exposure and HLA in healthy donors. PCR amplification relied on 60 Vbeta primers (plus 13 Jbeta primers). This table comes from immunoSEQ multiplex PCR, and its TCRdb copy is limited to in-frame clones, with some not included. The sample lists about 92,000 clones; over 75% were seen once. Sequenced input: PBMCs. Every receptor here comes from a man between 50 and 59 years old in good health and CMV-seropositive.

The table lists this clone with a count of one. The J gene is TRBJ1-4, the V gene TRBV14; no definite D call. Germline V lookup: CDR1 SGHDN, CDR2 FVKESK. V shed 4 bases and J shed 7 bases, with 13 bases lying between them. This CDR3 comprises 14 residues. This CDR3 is CASSPYVTGEKLFF. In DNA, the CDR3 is TGTGCCAGCAGCCCCTACGTAACGGGTGAAAAACTGTTTTTT.

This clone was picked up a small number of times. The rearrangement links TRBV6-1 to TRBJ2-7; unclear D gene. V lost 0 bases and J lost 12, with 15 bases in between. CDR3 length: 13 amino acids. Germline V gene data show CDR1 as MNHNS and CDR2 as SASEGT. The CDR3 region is CASSEAPGCGGYV. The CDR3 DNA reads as TGTGCCAGCAGTGAAGCGCCCGGATGCGGCGGGTACGTC.

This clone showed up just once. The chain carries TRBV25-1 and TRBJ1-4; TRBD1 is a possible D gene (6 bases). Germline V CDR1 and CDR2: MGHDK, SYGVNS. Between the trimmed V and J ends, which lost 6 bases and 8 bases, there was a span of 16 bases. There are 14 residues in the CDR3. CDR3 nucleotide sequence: TGTGCCAGCAGACTAAACGGGGACACAGAAAAACTGTTTTTT. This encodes CASRLNGDTEKLFF.

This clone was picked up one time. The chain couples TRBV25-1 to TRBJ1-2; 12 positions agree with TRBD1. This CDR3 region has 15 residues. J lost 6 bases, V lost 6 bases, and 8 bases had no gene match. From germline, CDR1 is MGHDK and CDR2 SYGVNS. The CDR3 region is CASSQSGTGGNGYTF. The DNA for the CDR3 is TGTGCCAGCAGCCAAAGTGGGACAGGGGGCAATGGCTACACCTTC.

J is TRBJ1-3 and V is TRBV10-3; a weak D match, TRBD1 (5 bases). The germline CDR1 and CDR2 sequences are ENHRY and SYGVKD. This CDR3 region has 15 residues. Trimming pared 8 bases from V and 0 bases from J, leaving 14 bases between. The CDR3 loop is CAIGGTGYSGNTIYF. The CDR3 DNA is TGTGCCATCGGGGGGACGGGTTACTCTGGAAACACCATATATTTT.

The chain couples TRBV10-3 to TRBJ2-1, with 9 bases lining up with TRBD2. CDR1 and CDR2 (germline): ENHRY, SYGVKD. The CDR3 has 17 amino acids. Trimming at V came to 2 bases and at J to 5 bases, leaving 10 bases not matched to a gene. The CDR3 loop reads CAISEGVAGAVHNEQFF. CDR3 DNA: TGTGCCATCAGTGAGGGTGTAGCGGGGGCCGTCCACAATGAGCAGTTCTTC.

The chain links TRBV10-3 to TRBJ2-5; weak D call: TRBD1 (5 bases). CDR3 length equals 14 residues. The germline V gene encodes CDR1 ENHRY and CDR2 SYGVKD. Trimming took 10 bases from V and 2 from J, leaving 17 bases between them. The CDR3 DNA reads TGTGCCACTCGAAAGGGGCAGAATCAAGAGACCCAGTACTTC. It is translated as CATRKGQNQETQYF.

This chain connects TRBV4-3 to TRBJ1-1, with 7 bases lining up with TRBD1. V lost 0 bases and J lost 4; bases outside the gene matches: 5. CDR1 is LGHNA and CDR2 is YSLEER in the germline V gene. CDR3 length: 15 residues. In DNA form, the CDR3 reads TGCGCCAGCAGCCAAGAGCGACAGGGAGGCACTGAAGCTTTCTTT. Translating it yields CASSQERQGGTEAFF.

The CDR3 protein is CASSLGTGGVYEQYF. As DNA, the CDR3 is TGTGCCAGCAGCTTAGGAACAGGGGGCGTCTACGAGCAGTACTTC. This chain links TRBV7-6 with TRBJ2-7, with 9 bases identical to TRBD1. In germline, CDR1 is SGHVS, CDR2 FNYEAQ. This CDR3 has 15 amino acids. Unmatched junction bases numbered 4, after V lost 1 base and J lost 3 bases.

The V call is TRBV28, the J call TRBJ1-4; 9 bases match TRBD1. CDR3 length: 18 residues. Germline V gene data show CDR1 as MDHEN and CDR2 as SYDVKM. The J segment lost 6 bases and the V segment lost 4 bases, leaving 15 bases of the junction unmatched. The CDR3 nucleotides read TGTGCCAGCAGTTGGCCGGGACAGGGTGGGTTCACTGATGAAAAACTGTTTTTT. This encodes CASSWPGQGGFTDEKLFF.

The CDR3 loop is CASGLEIARTGGMNTEAFF. For the CDR3, the DNA is TGTGCTAGTGGTTTGGAGATTGCCCGGACAGGGGGAATGAACACTGAAGCTTTCTTT. The rearrangement joins TRBV12-5 to TRBJ1-1; 10 bases map to TRBD1. CDR1 and CDR2 (germline): LGHNT, FRNRAP. The CDR3 length is 19 residues. Germline trimming cut 1 base from V and 0 bases from J; bases unmatched to any gene: 11.

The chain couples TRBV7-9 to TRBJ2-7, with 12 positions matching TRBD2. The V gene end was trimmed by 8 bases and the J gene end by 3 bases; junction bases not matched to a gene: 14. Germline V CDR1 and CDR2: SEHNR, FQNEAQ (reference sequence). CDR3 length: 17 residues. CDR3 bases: TGTGCCAGCTGGTCGACGCTAGCGGGGGGGAAAATCTACGAGCAGTACTTC. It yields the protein CASWSTLAGGKIYEQYF.

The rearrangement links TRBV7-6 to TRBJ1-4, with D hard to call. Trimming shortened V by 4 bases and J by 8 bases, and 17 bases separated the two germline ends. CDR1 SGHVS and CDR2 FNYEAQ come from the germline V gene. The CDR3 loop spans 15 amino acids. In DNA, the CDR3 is TGTGCCAGCAGCTCGATGGGGAGGGTAGGGGAAAAACTGTTTTTT. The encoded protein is CASSSMGRVGEKLFF.

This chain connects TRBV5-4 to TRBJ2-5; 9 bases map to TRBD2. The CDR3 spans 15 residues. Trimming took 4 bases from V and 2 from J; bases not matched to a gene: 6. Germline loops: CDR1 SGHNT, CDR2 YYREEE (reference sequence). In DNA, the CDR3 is TGTGCCAGCAGCCTCGTGGCGGGGGGGCAAGAGACCCAGTACTTC. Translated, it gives CASSLVAGGQETQYF.

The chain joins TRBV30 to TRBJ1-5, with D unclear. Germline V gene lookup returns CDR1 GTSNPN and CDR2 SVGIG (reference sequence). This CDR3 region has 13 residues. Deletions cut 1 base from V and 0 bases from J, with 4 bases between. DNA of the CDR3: TGTGCCTGGAGTGCTGTTAGCAATCAGCCCCAGCATTTT. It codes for CAWSAVSNQPQHF.

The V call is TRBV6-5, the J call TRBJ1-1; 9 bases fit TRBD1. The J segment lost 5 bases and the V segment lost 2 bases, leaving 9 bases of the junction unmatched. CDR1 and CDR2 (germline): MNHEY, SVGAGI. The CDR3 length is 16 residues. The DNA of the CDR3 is TGTGCCAGCAGTTACCTCGGACCGGGACAGGGAACTGAAGCTTTCTTT. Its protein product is CASSYLGPGQGTEAFF.

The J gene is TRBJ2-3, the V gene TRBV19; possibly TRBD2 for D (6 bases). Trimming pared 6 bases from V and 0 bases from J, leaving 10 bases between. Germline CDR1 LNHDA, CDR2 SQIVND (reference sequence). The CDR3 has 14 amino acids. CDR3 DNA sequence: TGTGCCAGTAGGGAGGGCTGGAGCACAGATACGCAGTATTTT. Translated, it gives CASREGWSTDTQYF.

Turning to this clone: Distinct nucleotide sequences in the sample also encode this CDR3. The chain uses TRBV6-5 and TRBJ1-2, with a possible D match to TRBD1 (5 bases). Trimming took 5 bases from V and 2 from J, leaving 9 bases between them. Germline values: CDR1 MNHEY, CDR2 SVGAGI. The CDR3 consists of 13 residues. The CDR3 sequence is CASSPDRNYGYTF. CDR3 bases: TGTGCCAGCAGTCCCGACAGAAACTATGGCTACACCTTC.

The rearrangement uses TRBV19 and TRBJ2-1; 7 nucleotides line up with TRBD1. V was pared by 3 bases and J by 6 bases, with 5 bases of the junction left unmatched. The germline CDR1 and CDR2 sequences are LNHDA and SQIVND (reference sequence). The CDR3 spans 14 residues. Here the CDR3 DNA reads TGTGCCAGTAGTATTCCCGGGACAGTCAATGAGCAGTTCTTC. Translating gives CASSIPGTVNEQFF.

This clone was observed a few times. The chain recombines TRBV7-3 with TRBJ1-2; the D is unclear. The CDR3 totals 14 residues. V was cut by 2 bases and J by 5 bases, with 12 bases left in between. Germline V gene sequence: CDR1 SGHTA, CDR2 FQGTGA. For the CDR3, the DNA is TGTGCCAGCAGCTTAGGGCCAGAGGGTTATGGCTACACCTTC. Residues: CASSLGPEGYGYTF.

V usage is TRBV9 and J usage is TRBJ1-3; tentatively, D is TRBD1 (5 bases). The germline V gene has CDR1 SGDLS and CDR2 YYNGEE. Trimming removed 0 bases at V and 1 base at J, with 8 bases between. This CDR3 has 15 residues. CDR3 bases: TGTGCCAGCAGCGTAGGGAGGGGATCTGGAAACACCATATATTTT. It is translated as CASSVGRGSGNTIYF.

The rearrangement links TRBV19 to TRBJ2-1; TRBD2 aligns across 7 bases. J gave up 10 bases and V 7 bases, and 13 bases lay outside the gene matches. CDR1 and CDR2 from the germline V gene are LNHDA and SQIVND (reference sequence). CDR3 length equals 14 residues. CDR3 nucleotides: TGTGCCAGTAACCTTAGGAGCGGGGTAGGCGAGCAGTTCTTC. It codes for CASNLRSGVGEQFF.

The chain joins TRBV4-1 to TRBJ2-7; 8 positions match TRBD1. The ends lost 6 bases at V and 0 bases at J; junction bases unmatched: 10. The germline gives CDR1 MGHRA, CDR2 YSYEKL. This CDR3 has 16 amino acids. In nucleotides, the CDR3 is TGCGCCAGCAGTCATAAATGGACAGGGAGCTCCTACGAGCAGTACTTC. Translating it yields CASSHKWTGSSYEQYF.

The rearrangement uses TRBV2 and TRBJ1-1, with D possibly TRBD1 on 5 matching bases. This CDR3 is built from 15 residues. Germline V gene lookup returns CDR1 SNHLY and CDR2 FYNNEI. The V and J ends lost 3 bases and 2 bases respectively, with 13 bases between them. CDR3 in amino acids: CASSEDQGLNTEAFF. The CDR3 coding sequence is TGTGCCAGCAGTGAGGATCAGGGCCTCAACACTGAAGCTTTCTTT.